The 4 T cell receptor beta chains below were found in one sample sequenced in a study of T cell responses to AZD1222 COVID-19 vaccine. The repertoire was sequenced with immunoSEQ multiplex PCR; TCRdb's copy has only in-frame clones and lacks some. The sample lists 75,000 to 100,000 clones; about 88% were seen once. The sample consisted of peripheral blood, taken on day 0 of AZD1222 vaccination. These receptors all come from an adult in good health.

This chain connects TRBV5-1 to TRBJ1-1; possible D gene TRBD1, 6 bases. The CDR3 extends over 14 amino acids. With 7 bases removed from V and 5 bases from J, the gap between germline ends came to 18 bases. The V gene's germline CDR1 is SGHRS and CDR2 YFSETQ. For the CDR3, the DNA is TGCGCCAGCTGTCCCTTGGGACAAGGAACTGAAGCTTTCTTT. This sequence encodes CASCPLGQGTEAFF.

The rearrangement links TRBV4-3 to TRBJ2-7; maybe TRBD1 (6 bases). V lost 0 bases and J lost 0, with 9 bases in between. The CDR3 spans 15 residues. The V gene's germline CDR1 is LGHNA and CDR2 YSLEER. CDR3 nucleotides: TGCGCCAGCAGCCAAGAGAGGACAGACTCCTACGAGCAGTACTTC. Translation: CASSQERTDSYEQYF.

The chain links TRBV11-3 to TRBJ2-1, with D possibly matching TRBD2 (5 bases). The V end was cut by 2 bases, the J end by 5 bases, with 13 bases between. CDR3 length: 15 residues. Germline V lookup: CDR1 SGHNT, CDR2 YENEEA. The CDR3 reads CASSLRGPVDNEQFF. CDR3 DNA sequence: TGTGCCAGCAGCTTAAGAGGGCCGGTGGACAATGAGCAGTTCTTC.

The gene calls are TRBV7-9 and TRBJ2-3; a possible D gene is TRBD2 (6 bases). Germline CDR1 SEHNR, CDR2 FQNEAQ (reference sequence). V was clipped by 8 bases and J by 2 bases, with 11 bases between them. CDR3 size: 13 residues. Written as DNA, the CDR3 is TGTGCCAGCGGAGGGGCCTACACAGATACGCAGTATTTT. This gives the protein CASGGAYTDTQYF.